The 18 T cell receptor beta chains reported below all come from one sample, sequenced in a study of blood T cell repertoires in COVID-19. Clones were sequenced by immunoSEQ multiplex PCR, and TCRdb holds only the in-frame ones, with some missing. The data contain fewer than 300,000 clones, roughly 88% of them seen just once; the ten biggest clones take up roughly 0.94%. The sequencing sample was made of peripheral blood. These TCRs come from a human donor with COVID-19, enrolled during active disease. The donor label of this sample is uncertain.

This clone occurred a few times. CDR3 nucleotide sequence: TGTGCCACCCGCCAGGGGGAGACCCTCCACTTT. Translated: CATRQGETLHF. The chain links TRBV19 to TRBJ1-6; the match to TRBD1 covers 7 bases. V dropped 10 bases and J dropped 14; count of bases not matched to a gene: 8. Germline assignment: CDR1 LNHDA and CDR2 SQIVND (reference sequence). The CDR3 runs to 11 residues.

The rearrangement uses TRBV18 and TRBJ1-2; tentatively, D is TRBD1 (5 bases). V was shortened by 3 bases and J by 7 bases, with 21 bases between the two germline ends. Germline lookup yields CDR1 KGHSH and CDR2 LQKENI. The CDR3 is made up of 16 amino acids. The CDR3 sequence is CASSPSGRGLYGGYTF. CDR3 nucleotide sequence: TGTGCCAGCTCACCCTCGGGGAGGGGACTCTATGGTGGCTACACCTTC.

The chain carries TRBV2 and TRBJ2-3, with 8 positions matching TRBD2. Trimming at V came to 10 bases and at J to 5 bases, leaving 17 bases not matched to a gene. This CDR3 comprises 16 residues. In germline, CDR1 is SNHLY, CDR2 FYNNEI. The CDR3 sequence: CATARGITGGGDTQYF. CDR3 nucleotide sequence: TGTGCCACCGCTAGGGGCATAACGGGAGGGGGAGATACGCAGTATTTT.

The chain joins TRBV19 to TRBJ2-7; TRBD2 agrees at 7 bases. Germline V CDR1 and CDR2: LNHDA, SQIVND (reference sequence). The CDR3 length is 14 residues. Unmatched junction bases numbered 14, after V lost 9 bases and J lost 6 bases. CDR3 DNA: TGTGCCAGCGGCAGCGGAGCGGGAAGTGTCGAGCAGTACTTC. Its protein product is CASGSGAGSVEQYF.

The chain uses TRBV15 and TRBJ2-7, with D maybe TRBD2 (6 bases). This CDR3 spans 14 amino acids. The germline CDR1 and CDR2 sequences are LNHNV and YYDKDF (reference sequence). Trimming removed 6 bases at V and 0 bases at J, with 12 bases between. The CDR3, as DNA: TGTGCCACCAGGCGGGACCGATTCTCCTACGAGCAGTACTTC. It codes for CATRRDRFSYEQYF.

Worth noting for this clone: Other DNA sequences in this sample translate to the same CDR3. The CDR3 DNA follows: TGTGCCAGCAGTTTTAGGAGCTACGAGCAGTACTTC. It translates to CASSFRSYEQYF. V gene TRBV28 combines with J gene TRBJ2-7; D gene uncertain. V gave up 3 bases and J gave up 3 bases, with 6 bases separating them. The CDR3 length is 12 residues. CDR1 is MDHEN, CDR2 SYDVKM, per germline.

As regards this clone: This same CDR3 is encoded by further DNA sequences in the sample. This chain connects TRBV28 to TRBJ2-5; 9 bases are a match to TRBD2. CDR1 MDHEN and CDR2 SYDVKM come from the germline V gene. This CDR3 is 16 amino acids long. With V trimmed by 4 bases and J by 5 bases, 11 bases remained unmatched. DNA of the CDR3: TGTGCCAGCAGTTCCCTTAGCGGGAGAGCCGGGGAGACCCAGTACTTC. This translates into CASSSLSGRAGETQYF.

The chain couples TRBV28 to TRBJ1-5; D is perhaps TRBD1 (5 bases). The CDR3 extends over 12 amino acids. Per the germline V gene, CDR1 is MDHEN and CDR2 is SYDVKM. The V end lost 5 bases, the J end lost 5 bases, and 7 bases lay between the germline ends. The CDR3 is CASSQGDQPQHF. CDR3 DNA sequence: TGTGCCAGCAGTCAAGGGGATCAGCCCCAGCATTTT.

This clone appeared once. The rearrangement uses TRBV2 and TRBJ2-5; D might be TRBD2 (5 bases). CDR1 is SNHLY, CDR2 FYNNEI, per germline. CDR3 length equals 16 residues. V lost 4 bases and J lost 1, with 16 bases in between. CDR3 sequence (DNA): TGTGCCAGCAGTGGCCCGCGGGTGGACTTCCAAGAGACCCAGTACTTC. Translated, it gives CASSGPRVDFQETQYF.

This chain links TRBV6-5 with TRBJ1-2; the D is unclear. Trimming stripped 6 bases from V and 4 bases from J, with 15 bases between. Germline V gene sequence: CDR1 MNHEY, CDR2 SVGAGI. The CDR3 has 14 residues. The CDR3 sequence: CASSRQLGFYGYTF. Written as DNA, the CDR3 is TGTGCCAGCAGCCGCCAATTGGGCTTCTATGGCTACACCTTC.

The V and J genes are TRBV11-2 and TRBJ2-3; D not resolved. CDR3 length equals 16 residues. The germline V gene encodes CDR1 SGHAT and CDR2 FQNNGV. The germline V and J ends were trimmed by 1 base and 6 bases, with 17 bases remaining between them. The CDR3 is CASSLVAITTADTQYF. CDR3 in DNA: TGTGCCAGCAGCTTAGTGGCGATAACTACGGCGGATACGCAGTATTTT.

This clone was detected a few times. The J gene is TRBJ2-1, the V gene TRBV7-3; TRBD2 matches at 9 bases. Per germline, CDR1 SGHTA and CDR2 FQGTGA. The CDR3 has 16 residues. Trimming took 5 bases from V and 6 from J; bases not matched to a gene: 11. The CDR3 bases are TGTGCCAGCAGCCCACGGGTGGCGGGAGGGGGCAATGAGCAGTTCTTC. Translating it yields CASSPRVAGGGNEQFF.

The gene calls are TRBV7-2 and TRBJ2-3; D ambiguous. The CDR3 length is 12 residues. The V end was cut by 8 bases, the J end by 2 bases, with 8 bases between. Germline CDR1 SGHTA, CDR2 FQGNSA. For the CDR3, the DNA is TGTGCCAGCCGACAAGACACAGATACGCAGTATTTT. It specifies CASRQDTDTQYF. The full variable domain, its missing parts supplied by reference TRBV7-2 and TRBJ2-3, is GAGVSQSPSNKVTEKGKDVELRCDPISGHTALYWYRQSLGQGLEFLIYFQGNSAPDKSGLPSDRFSAERTGGSVSTLTIQRTQQEDSAVYLCASRQDTDTQYFGPGTRLTVL.

The chain is built from TRBV4-2 and TRBJ1-4; 8 positions agree with TRBD1. Trimming removed 3 bases from V and 8 bases from J; junction bases left unmatched: 11. Germline loops: CDR1 LGHNA, CDR2 YNFKEQ. This CDR3 is built from 16 residues. The CDR3 loop reads CASSHPTGAGSEKLFF. CDR3 nucleotide sequence: TGTGCCAGCAGCCATCCGACAGGGGCTGGTAGCGAAAAACTGTTTTTT.

The V call is TRBV19, the J call TRBJ1-1; D is perhaps TRBD1 (5 bases). Per the germline V gene, CDR1 is LNHDA and CDR2 is SQIVND (reference sequence). V dropped 4 bases and J dropped 3 bases, with 9 bases sitting between them. This CDR3 has 13 amino acids. The DNA of the CDR3 is TGTGCCAGTAGTACGACAGAGGACACTGAAGCTTTCTTT. Its translation is CASSTTEDTEAFF.

The gene calls are TRBV10-3 and TRBJ1-2; 10 bases are shared with TRBD1. Germline V lookup: CDR1 ENHRY, CDR2 SYGVKD. The trim removed 3 bases at V and 4 bases at J, leaving 5 bases unmatched. This CDR3 is 15 amino acids long. CDR3 amino acids: CAISDIGTGAYGYTF. The CDR3 DNA sequence: TGTGCCATCAGTGATATAGGGACAGGGGCCTATGGCTACACCTTC.

Worth noting for this clone: One end of the junction varies from germline; a read error may be responsible. The chain has TRBV7-7 and TRBJ2-5; TRBD2 matches at 8 bases. Germline CDR1 is SSHAT and CDR2 is FNYEAQ (reference sequence). The CDR3 consists of 15 residues. The CDR3 here is CASSLVAGPAETQYF. CDR3 coding DNA: TGTGCTAGCAGCTTAGTAGCGGGACCCGCAGAGACCCAGTACTTC. Full variable domain (remainder filled in from reference TRBV7-7 and TRBJ2-5): GAGVSQSPRYKVTKRGQDVTLRCDPISSHATLYWYQQALGQGPEFLTYFNYEAQPDKSGLPSDRFSAERPEGSISTLTIQRTEQRDSAMYRCASSLVAGPAETQYFGPGTRLLVL.

There are a few counts of this clone. The rearrangement links TRBV10-3 to TRBJ2-1; 8 bases agree with TRBD1. CDR1 is ENHRY, CDR2 SYGVKD, per germline. J lost 7 bases, V lost 0 bases, and 2 bases had no gene match. The length of the CDR3 is 14 residues. The CDR3 reads CAISESGQVNEQFF. As DNA, the CDR3 is TGTGCCATCAGTGAGTCGGGACAGGTGAATGAGCAGTTCTTC.